The 10 T cell receptor beta chains listed next were all sequenced from one sample in a study of radiotherapy plus CTLA-4 blockade in lung cancer. Repertoires were generated with immunoSEQ multiplex PCR, while TCRdb's copy carries only in-frame clones and drops some. Of about 100,000 clones listed, around 82% are singletons. Sequencing used peripheral blood, obtained from a patient treated with radiotherapy plus ipilimumab. These receptors originate from a human donor with non-small cell lung cancer who had stable disease on radiotherapy plus ipilimumab.

This sequence joins TRBV5-1 and TRBJ2-7; 14 bases are shared with TRBD2. The CDR3 is made up of 17 amino acids. V lost 4 bases, J lost 1 base, and 7 bases stayed unmatched. Germline lookup yields CDR1 SGHRS and CDR2 YFSETQ. The CDR3 is CASSTGTSGSTSYEQYF. The CDR3 coding sequence is TGCGCCAGCAGCACCGGGACTAGCGGGAGTACATCCTACGAGCAGTACTTC. The full variable domain, in which reference TRBV5-1 and TRBJ2-7 provide the parts outside the CDR3, is KAGVTQTPRYLIKTRGQQVTLSCSPISGHRSVSWYQQTPGQGLQFLFEYFSETQRNKGNFPGRFSGRQFSNSRSEMNVSTLELGDSALYLCASSTGTSGSTSYEQYFGPGTRLTVT.

This clone appeared a few times. This chain uses TRBV19 with TRBJ2-3; D is undetermined. The CDR3 is 15 amino acids. From germline, CDR1 is LNHDA and CDR2 SQIVND (reference sequence). V was trimmed by 5 bases and J by 1 base, leaving 13 bases between them. The CDR3, as DNA: TGTGCCAGTAGTGTCACAGCAAAGGGCACAGATACGCAGTATTTT. This translates into CASSVTAKGTDTQYF.

The V call is TRBV10-1, the J call TRBJ1-2; D ambiguous. Trimming took off 3 bases at V and 0 bases at J, with 8 bases between the two ends. The CDR3 runs 14 residues. Germline V CDR1 and CDR2: WNHNN, SYGVQD (reference sequence). The CDR3: CASSEWRTNYGYTF. CDR3 DNA sequence: TGCGCCAGCAGTGAATGGAGAACTAACTATGGCTACACCTTC.

The CDR3 loop is CASGLVLRVAQKLDTQYF. The CDR3 DNA is TGTGCTAGTGGTTTGGTCCTCCGGGTGGCGCAAAAACTGGATACGCAGTATTTT. The chain recombines TRBV12-5 with TRBJ2-3; no definite D call. The CDR3 runs 18 residues. Germline lookup yields CDR1 LGHNT and CDR2 FRNRAP. The ends were cut back, 0 bases at V and 6 bases at J, with 22 bases in the middle.

Written as DNA, the CDR3 is TGCGCCAGCAGCTTGATTCGGACAGGGGGGGTCAATGAGCAGTTCTTC. It translates to CASSLIRTGGVNEQFF. The rearrangement joins TRBV5-1 to TRBJ2-1; 10 nucleotides match TRBD1. Germline V gene data show CDR1 as SGHRS and CDR2 as YFSETQ. The CDR3 is 16 amino acids. With V trimmed by 1 base and J by 6 bases, 7 bases remained unmatched.

This rearrangement joins TRBV6-1 to TRBJ2-1, with D perhaps matching TRBD1 or TRBD2 (6 bases each). Germline CDR1 is MNHNS and CDR2 is SASEGT. Trimming pared 1 base from V and 8 bases from J, leaving 12 bases between. There are 14 residues in the CDR3. DNA for the CDR3: TGTGCCAGCAGTGAAGAACAGGGAGGTTATGAGCAGTTCTTC. This sequence encodes CASSEEQGGYEQFF.

The chain couples TRBV18 to TRBJ1-1; 7 bases fit TRBD1. Per the germline V gene, CDR1 is KGHSH and CDR2 is LQKENI. The CDR3 contains 15 residues. Trimming took 6 bases from V and 4 from J; bases not matched to a gene: 11. CDR3 sequence reads: CASSPRQGWGTEAFF. The CDR3 region has the DNA TGTGCCAGCTCGCCCCGACAGGGATGGGGCACTGAAGCTTTCTTT.

The chain is built from TRBV19 and TRBJ1-4; the D gene is possibly TRBD1 (5 bases). This CDR3 is 15 amino acids long. Germline V gene lookup returns CDR1 LNHDA and CDR2 SQIVND (reference sequence). Trimming pared 5 bases from V and 2 bases from J, leaving 12 bases between. DNA for the CDR3: TGTGCCAGTAGTTTGCTGGGGCCTACTAATGAAAAACTGTTTTTT. The encoded protein is CASSLLGPTNEKLFF. Together with reference TRBV19 and TRBJ1-4, the CDR3 gives the full variable domain: DGGITQSPKYLFRKEGQNVTLSCEQNLNHDAMYWYRQDPGQGLRLIYYSQIVNDFQKGDIAEGYSVSREKKESFPLTVTSAQKNPTAFYLCASSLLGPTNEKLFFGSGTQLSVL.

V and J are TRBV5-1 and TRBJ2-7; a possible D gene is TRBD2 (6 bases). The V end lost 0 bases, the J end lost 6 bases, and 16 bases lay between the germline ends. Per germline, CDR1 SGHRS and CDR2 YFSETQ. There are 15 residues in the CDR3. In nucleotides, the CDR3 is TGCGCCAGCAGCTTGGCTCCGGGAGAGCACCTCGAGCAGTACTTC. It encodes CASSLAPGEHLEQYF.

This clone turned up a few times. This chain uses TRBV18 with TRBJ2-2; 9 bases agree with TRBD2. The germline V gene has CDR1 KGHSH and CDR2 LQKENI. This CDR3 has 14 amino acids. The J segment lost 10 bases and the V segment lost 2 bases, leaving 5 bases of the junction unmatched. The CDR3 sequence is CASSPGIAGEELFF. For the CDR3, the DNA is TGTGCCAGCTCACCAGGGATAGCGGGAGAGGAGCTGTTTTTT.